What follows is one T cell receptor beta chain and its context. Its antigen is not identified. cDNA encoding TCR beta was synthesized via 5'RACE template switching incorporating UMIs. From its re-call of the 5' RACE reads, TCRdb lists each CDR3 protein once, without DNA. The sample has a few hundred thousand distinct CDR3 sequences. The data were obtained in a study of T cells expressing NK-cell markers. Overall study: Sequencing of TCR beta repertoires drew on sorted CD3+CD56+NKG2C+, CD3+CD56+NKG2C- and CD3+CD56-NKG2C+ T cells. Broader study findings: Similarly, these clonotypes led the CD3+CD56-NKG2C+ fraction as well in four donors. Specificity for HCMV among expanded NKG2C+ T cell clones was not established.

Germline V gene sequence: CDR1 MNHNS, CDR2 SASEGT. The CDR3 covers 15 residues. The sample was blood T cells: a sorted CD56 or NKG2C T cell subset, CD4+ or CD8+ T cells, or bulk PBMC T cells (not recorded which). The clonotype comes from a man aged 18-69 years in good health. The V gene is TRBV6-1, the J gene TRBJ2-1; no DNA is available, so the TRBD1 call from TCRdb remains unchecked. The CDR3 here is CASRPQGRLSNEQFF.